These 27 T cell receptor beta chains came from one sample sequenced in a study of regulatory T cells in long-lasting Graves disease. Arm-PCR of CDR3 regions and iRepertoire HTBI primers were used to build TCR beta libraries. TCRdb recomputed calls from the multiplex PCR reads with MiXCR, one row per CDR3 protein. The data hold around 460,000 distinct CDR3 sequences, with around a fifth observed a single time. The time point: persistent/refractory GD, antithyroid drugs over 5 years with positive TRAb. RNA from PBMCs was the source of the TCR library. The starting material was peripheral blood mononuclear cells (PBMCs), obtained when the disease was refractory, from a patient treated with antithyroid drugs. These receptors were taken from a female donor with Graves disease.

This clonotype was counted a few times. A clone one base away is much larger, so this may be a read error. The chain links TRBV4-3 to TRBJ1-1; D is unclear. Germline V gene sequence: CDR1 LGHNA, CDR2 YSLEER. The CDR3 loop spans 14 amino acids. The DNA for the CDR3 is TGCGCCGGCAGCCAAGATGGCGGAAACACTGAAGCTTTCTTT. This codes for CAGSQDGGNTEAFF.

In the case of this clonotype: A much larger clone lies one base from this, so it may be a read error. This sequence joins TRBV28 and TRBJ1-5; TRBD1 matches 7 bases. Looked up from germline, CDR1 is MDHEN and CDR2 is SYDVKM. This CDR3 is 15 amino acids long. The CDR3 loop is CASRPTGEGNQLQHF. The CDR3 DNA follows: TGTGCCAGCAGACCTACAGGGGAAGGGAATCAGCTCCAGCATTTT.

The gene calls are TRBV2 and TRBJ2-3, with 8 bases that match TRBD2. CDR1 SNHLY and CDR2 FYNNEI come from the germline V gene. V lost 3 bases to trimming and J lost 6 bases; unmatched junction nucleotides: 5. The CDR3 covers 14 residues. The CDR3 protein is CASSDIGGRDTQYF. DNA of the CDR3: TGTGCCAGCAGTGACATCGGCGGGAGGGATACGCAGTATTTT.

The sample holds a few counts of this clonotype. V and J are TRBV4-3 and TRBJ2-7; TRBD1 aligns across 7 bases. CDR1 is LGHNA and CDR2 is YSLEER in the germline V gene. The J segment lost 2 bases and the V segment lost 0 bases, leaving 4 bases of the junction unmatched. This CDR3 has 15 residues. The CDR3 region has the DNA TGCGCCAGCAGCCAAGAGACAGGGTTTACCTACGAGCAGTACTTC. Amino acids: CASSQETGFTYEQYF.

V gene TRBV12-3 or TRBV12-4 combines with J gene TRBJ2-7, with D maybe TRBD2 (6 bases). V was pared by 6 bases and J by 5 bases, with 17 bases between. CDR3 length equals 14 residues. CDR3 loop: CASSSLAMINEQYF. The DNA for the CDR3 is TGTGCCAGCAGCTCCCTAGCGATGATCAACGAGCAGTACTTC.

This clonotype was counted only a few times. V usage is TRBV28 and J usage is TRBJ1-3; no definite D call. This CDR3 is built from 20 residues. Germline lookup yields CDR1 MDHEN and CDR2 SYDVKM. Trimming stripped 1 base from V and 0 bases from J, with 22 bases between. The CDR3 DNA follows: TGTGCCAGCAGTTTATTTCGTATTCGTTTGGGCAGAAACTCTGGAAACACCATATATTTT. Translated, it gives CASSLFRIRLGRNSGNTIYF.

This clonotype was detected only a few times. The V and J genes are TRBV12-3 or TRBV12-4 and TRBJ2-3; 8 bases map to TRBD2. This CDR3 has 16 amino acids. The V and J ends lost 7 bases and 3 bases, in that order; junction bases with no gene match: 12. CDR3 in amino acids: CASTKLAVLATDTQYF. The CDR3, as DNA: TGTGCCAGCACTAAACTAGCGGTTCTCGCAACAGATACGCAGTATTTT.

This clonotype showed up many times. The J gene is TRBJ2-7, the V gene TRBV5-1; D call uncertain. Germline V gives CDR1 SGHRS, CDR2 YFSETQ. The CDR3 spans 14 residues. V was pared by 0 bases and J by 1 base, with 8 bases between. The chain's CDR3 is CASSLEPTSYEQYF. CDR3 coding DNA: TGCGCCAGCAGCTTGGAGCCGACGTCCTACGAGCAGTACTTC.

The V call is TRBV9, the J call TRBJ2-5, with 14 bases fitting TRBD2. Germline V gives CDR1 SGDLS, CDR2 YYNGEE. The trim removed 3 bases at V and 4 bases at J, leaving 5 bases unmatched. CDR3 size: 16 residues. Written as DNA, the CDR3 is TGTGCCAGCAGCGCAAGGGGACTAGCGGGAGCAGAGACCCAGTACTTC. As protein: CASSARGLAGAETQYF.

This clonotype was observed at least ten times. This chain links TRBV11-1 with TRBJ2-5; D perhaps matches TRBD2 (6 bases). Trimming left V 5 bases short and J 0 bases short, with 16 bases between. The CDR3 sequence is 16 residues long. The germline V gene encodes CDR1 SGHAT and CDR2 FQDESV (reference sequence). The CDR3 DNA reads as TGTGCCAGCAGCCGGGCCGGCGGGACGTACCAAGAGACCCAGTACTTC. This encodes CASSRAGGTYQETQYF. The full variable domain, with the rest looked up from reference TRBV11-1 and TRBJ2-5, is EAEVAQSPRYKITEKSQAVAFWCDPISGHATLYWYRQILGQGPELLVQFQDESVVDDSQLPKDRFSAERLKGVDSTLKIQPAELGDSAMYLCASSRAGGTYQETQYFGPGTRLLVL.

At least ten counts were recorded for this clonotype. The chain employs TRBV19 and TRBJ1-2, with D uncertain. Germline CDR1 reads LNHDA; CDR2 reads SQIVND (reference sequence). Trimming pared 7 bases from V and 1 base from J, leaving 10 bases between. The CDR3 contains 13 residues. The CDR3 DNA reads TGTGCCAGTACCGATGCGGATAACTATGGCTACACCTTC. Its protein product is CASTDADNYGYTF.

This clonotype was counted at least ten times. The chain carries TRBV24-1 and TRBJ2-7; D may be TRBD1 (6 bases). The germline V gene encodes CDR1 KGHDR and CDR2 SFDVKD. V lost 3 bases to trimming and J lost 9 bases, with 14 bases between them. The CDR3 runs to 13 residues. DNA for the CDR3: TGTGCCACCAGTGATGCTACAGGGAAACGGCAGTACTTC. This gives the protein CATSDATGKRQYF.

On this clonotype itself: This sequence may be a read error, since a much larger clone differs from it by one base. The CDR3 sequence is CACSYSGGEKLFF. The DNA of the CDR3 is TGTGCCTGCAGTTACTCGGGGGGGGAAAAACTGTTTTTT. The chain is built from TRBV6-6 and TRBJ1-4; possibly TRBD1 for D (5 bases). Germline V gene lookup returns CDR1 MNHNY and CDR2 SVGAGI (reference sequence). The CDR3 contains 13 residues.

This clonotype was observed a few times. The chain links TRBV7-2 to TRBJ2-7; 10 bases agree with TRBD1. CDR3 size: 15 residues. V dropped 5 bases and J dropped 1; count of bases not matched to a gene: 5. Germline CDR1 reads SGHTA; CDR2 reads FQGNSA. The CDR3, as DNA: TGTGCCAGCAGCATGGGACAGGGGTCGTCCTACGAGCAGTACTTC. As protein: CASSMGQGSSYEQYF.

Turning to this clonotype: The germline gene is not matched at one end of the junction; a read error may be the cause. The chain links TRBV7-2 to TRBJ1-5, with a possible D match to TRBD1 (6 bases). The CDR3 runs 13 residues. Germline CDR1 SGHTA, CDR2 FQGNSA. The CDR3 here is CASRGQGNQPRHF. The CDR3, as DNA: TGTGCCAGCAGGGGACAAGGCAATCAGCCCCGGCATTTT.

The rearrangement uses TRBV27 and TRBJ1-1, with no clear D. This CDR3 spans 16 amino acids. The V end was cut by 4 bases, the J end by 1 base, with 16 bases between. Germline CDR1 is MNHEY and CDR2 is SMNVEV (reference sequence). The CDR3 region has the DNA TGTGCCAGCAGTTACACCCGTGGGGTGGGGAACACTGAAGCTTTCTTT. Translated, it gives CASSYTRGVGNTEAFF.

The CDR3 loop is CASSLEAGQVAEQYF. The CDR3 DNA is TGTGCCAGCAGCTTAGAGGCAGGACAGGTTGCGGAGCAGTACTTC. The chain employs TRBV7-2 and TRBJ2-7, with 7 positions matching TRBD1. After removal of 1 base from V and 7 bases from J, the junction contained 10 bases not matched to a gene. CDR1 is SGHTA, CDR2 FQGNSA, per germline. This CDR3 is 15 amino acids long.

In this sample, this clonotype turned up many times. The chain recombines TRBV6-1 with TRBJ1-2, with 8 positions matching TRBD1. This CDR3 contains 12 residues. The germline V gene encodes CDR1 MNHNS and CDR2 SASEGT. The V segment lost 3 bases and the J segment 8 bases; nucleotides outside the gene matches: 2. The CDR3 coding sequence is TGTGCCAGCAGTGAGACAGGGGTCGGCTACACCTTC. The encoded protein is CASSETGVGYTF.

V gene TRBV7-2 combines with J gene TRBJ2-3; TRBD2 aligns across 8 bases. The CDR3 has 13 amino acids. Germline assignment: CDR1 SGHTA and CDR2 FQGNSA. Trimming cost V 5 bases and J 7 bases; bases outside gene matches: 5. CDR3 DNA sequence: TGTGCCAGCAGCCCCCCGGGGGGGAATACGCAGTATTTT. Protein sequence: CASSPPGGNTQYF.

This rearrangement joins TRBV19 to TRBJ1-5; a possible D gene is TRBD1 (5 bases). With 7 bases removed from V and 6 bases from J, the gap between germline ends came to 19 bases. The CDR3 spans 15 residues. Per germline, CDR1 LNHDA and CDR2 SQIVND (reference sequence). CDR3 in DNA: TGTGCCAGTATCGGGGGACCGAGGGGTAGTCAGCCCCAGCATTTT. Its protein product is CASIGGPRGSQPQHF.

This clonotype came up many times. The V and J genes are TRBV7-2 and TRBJ2-7, with TRBD2 matching over 9 bases. CDR1 SGHTA and CDR2 FQGNSA come from the germline V gene. CDR3 length: 14 amino acids. Trimming at V came to 2 bases and at J to 3 bases, leaving 2 bases not matched to a gene. The CDR3 bases are TGTGCCAGCAGCTTAAATAGCGGGGGCTACGAGCAGTACTTC. Translation: CASSLNSGGYEQYF. Drawing the rest from reference TRBV7-2 and TRBJ2-7, the complete variable domain is GAGVSQSPSNKVTEKGKDVELRCDPISGHTALYWYRQSLGQGLEFLIYFQGNSAPDKSGLPSDRFSAERTGGSVSTLTIQRTQQEDSAVYLCASSLNSGGYEQYFGPGTRLTVT.

This clonotype has a handful of counts. V usage is TRBV30 and J usage is TRBJ1-4; unclear D gene. This CDR3 contains 13 residues. The germline V gene has CDR1 GTSNPN and CDR2 SVGIG (reference sequence). Trimming cost V 1 base and J 1 base, with 4 bases left between them. Here the CDR3 DNA reads TGTGCCTGGAGTGGACTAACTAATGAAAAACTGTTTTTT. Translating gives CAWSGLTNEKLFF. Full variable domain (rest looked up from reference TRBV30 and TRBJ1-4): SQTIHQWPATLVQPVGSPLSLECTVEGTSNPNLYWYRQAAGRGLQLLFYSVGIGQISSEVPQNLSASRPQDRQFILSSKKLLLSDSGFYLCAWSGLTNEKLFFGSGTQLSVL.

The CDR3 DNA sequence: TGTGCCAGCAGCTTGGCTACGGCAACCTATGGCTACACCTTC. As protein: CASSLATATYGYTF. V and J are TRBV5-4 and TRBJ1-2; D gene uncertain. V was clipped by 0 bases and J by 4 bases, with 10 bases between them. Germline CDR1 reads SGHNT; CDR2 reads YYREEE (reference sequence). The CDR3 consists of 14 residues.

This sequence joins TRBV6-4 and TRBJ2-7; maybe TRBD1 (5 bases). Germline values: CDR1 MRHNA, CDR2 SNTAGT. Trimming cost V 2 bases and J 0 bases, with 17 bases left between them. CDR3 length: 17 amino acids. In nucleotides, the CDR3 is TGTGCCAGCAGTGACCTCCCGAATTGGACAATCTCCTACGAGCAGTACTTC. This codes for CASSDLPNWTISYEQYF.

The V gene is TRBV7-2, the J gene TRBJ2-1, with TRBD2 identical over 15 bases. The trim removed 10 bases at V and 12 bases at J, leaving 19 bases unmatched. CDR3 length: 17 residues. Germline loops: CDR1 SGHTA, CDR2 FQGNSA. CDR3: CAITDLGLAGGSFRQFF. The CDR3 DNA follows: TGTGCCATCACAGACTTAGGACTAGCGGGAGGGAGTTTCCGGCAGTTCTTC.

As regards this clonotype: This could be a read error, since a much larger clone is one nucleotide away. In this CDR3 the conserved last residue, phenylalanine or tryptophan, is missing, so a read error is likely. V usage is TRBV29-1 and J usage is TRBJ2-5, with D maybe TRBD2 (5 bases). This CDR3 is 15 amino acids long. Deletions cut 3 bases from V and 2 bases from J, with 16 bases between. Germline CDR1 reads SQVTM; CDR2 reads ANQGSEA. CDR3 amino acids: CSVDERRALQETQYL. Written as DNA, the CDR3 is TGCAGCGTTGACGAACGGCGGGCGCTTCAAGAGACCCAGTACCTC.

The sample holds many counts of this clonotype. The CDR3 here is CASSDRNSPLHF. For the CDR3, the DNA is TGTGCCAGCAGCGACAGGAATTCACCCCTCCACTTT. V and J are TRBV3-1 and TRBJ1-6; a possible D gene is TRBD1 (6 bases). With 5 bases removed from V and 7 bases from J, the gap between germline ends came to 6 bases. The CDR3 has 12 residues. Germline V lookup: CDR1 LGHDT, CDR2 YNNKEL (reference sequence).